This TCR beta chain was sequenced for a study of beta chain features in type 1 diabetes. Trimming took 0 bases from V and 8 from J, leaving 13 bases between them. The V gene's germline CDR1 is MGHDK and CDR2 SYGVNS. This CDR3 is 15 amino acids long. Sequencing targeted expressed TCRB transcripts, as all isolated RNA had been reverse transcribed. Sequencing was performed with immunoSEQ multiplex PCR; in TCRdb, only in-frame clones are kept and a portion is missing. This sample has more than 85,000 clones, with 40% found just once. Sequenced sample: stem cell memory CD4+ T cells from blood. This clonotype originated in a woman between 18 and 29 years old in good health. This chain uses TRBV25-1 with TRBJ1-4; D perhaps matches TRBD1 (6 bases). The DNA of the CDR3 is TGTGCCAGCAGTGAATATCAGGGGCGAGCGGAAAAACTGTTTTTT. Translation gives CASSEYQGRAEKLFF.